A single sample is the source of the 16 T cell receptor beta chains below, sequenced in a study of radiation and T cells in renal cell carcinoma. Clones were read by immunoSEQ multiplex PCR, and TCRdb kept only the in-frame ones, dropping some. The data contain roughly 120,000 clones, approximately 80% of them singletons. Noted time point: blood 2 weeks post-SBRT. Treatment meaning: 15 Gy SBRT to primary tumor, nephrectomy 4 weeks later. Material: blood, obtained from a patient whose treatment included radiotherapy and nephrectomy. These receptors all come from a woman aged 55-69 years with renal cell carcinoma.

The chain recombines TRBV5-1 with TRBJ2-1; a weak D match, TRBD2 (6 bases). V shed 5 bases and J shed 5 bases, with 20 bases lying between them. The CDR3 length is 16 residues. The germline V gene encodes CDR1 SGHRS and CDR2 YFSETQ. DNA for the CDR3: TGCGCCAGCAGGTCACTTACTAGCCTGTCGGACAATGAGCAGTTCTTC. As protein: CASRSLTSLSDNEQFF.

This rearrangement joins TRBV2 to TRBJ2-1, with TRBD2 as a possible D gene (5 bases). Trimming cost V 4 bases and J 4 bases, with 11 bases left between them. Per germline, CDR1 SNHLY and CDR2 FYNNEI. The CDR3 length is 14 residues. The CDR3 nucleotides are TGTGCCAGCAGTGCACTAGACTCGTACAATGAGCAGTTCTTC. It translates to CASSALDSYNEQFF. The full variable domain, in which reference TRBV2 and TRBJ2-1 provide the parts outside the CDR3, is EPEVTQTPSHQVTQMGQEVILRCVPISNHLYFYWYRQILGQKVEFLVSFYNNEISEKSEIFDDQFSVERPDGSNFTLKIRSTKLEDSAMYFCASSALDSYNEQFFGPGTRLTVL.

In nucleotides, the CDR3 is TGTGCCAGCAGTTTATCGGTAGCGGGAGGGGGGATAGCCAAAAACATTCAGTACTTC. Its protein product is CASSLSVAGGGIAKNIQYF. The chain couples TRBV28 to TRBJ2-4; TRBD2 matches 11 bases. The CDR3 consists of 19 residues. V lost 1 base to trimming and J lost 0 bases; unmatched junction nucleotides: 8. Germline V lookup: CDR1 MDHEN, CDR2 SYDVKM. The complete variable domain, with remaining parts taken from reference TRBV28 and TRBJ2-4, reads DVKVTQSSRYLVKRTGEKVFLECVQDMDHENMFWYRQDPGLGLRLIYFSYDVKMKEKGDIPEGYSVSREKKERFSLILESASTNQTSMYLCASSLSVAGGGIAKNIQYFGAGTRLSVL.

Only one count was recorded for this clone. The chain links TRBV19 to TRBJ2-3; 9 nucleotides agree with TRBD1. Losses at the gene ends were 4 bases for V and 3 bases for J; bases not matched to a gene: 2. This CDR3 contains 14 residues. The germline V gene has CDR1 LNHDA and CDR2 SQIVND (reference sequence). CDR3 nucleotide sequence: TGTGCCAGTAGTACGACAGGGGGAACAGATACGCAGTATTTT. It codes for CASSTTGGTDTQYF.

The table lists this clone with a count of one. The chain has TRBV19 and TRBJ1-2, with a weak D call TRBD1 (6 bases). From germline, CDR1 is LNHDA and CDR2 SQIVND (reference sequence). The CDR3 length is 11 residues. V gave up 9 bases and J gave up 3 bases, with 8 bases separating them. The CDR3 region has the DNA TGTGCCAGCGGGGGGCACTATGGCTACACCTTC. Its translation: CASGGHYGYTF.

The chain combines TRBV7-2 with TRBJ2-2; TRBD2 is a possible D gene (6 bases). Trimming shortened V by 5 bases and J by 8 bases, and 12 bases separated the two germline ends. CDR3 length: 13 amino acids. The germline V gene encodes CDR1 SGHTA and CDR2 FQGNSA. The CDR3 protein is CASSRALAGELFF. The DNA of the CDR3 is TGTGCCAGCAGCCGGGCCCTAGCGGGGGAGCTGTTTTTT. Filled out from reference TRBV7-2 and TRBJ2-2, the complete variable domain reads GAGVSQSPSNKVTEKGKDVELRCDPISGHTALYWYRQSLGQGLEFLIYFQGNSAPDKSGLPSDRFSAERTGGSVSTLTIQRTQQEDSAVYLCASSRALAGELFFGEGSRLTVL.

The rearrangement links TRBV6-6 to TRBJ2-7, with D perhaps being TRBD1 or TRBD2 (7 bases each). V was trimmed by 8 bases and J by 2 bases, leaving 16 bases between them. The CDR3 spans 14 residues. From germline, CDR1 is MNHNY and CDR2 SVGAGI (reference sequence). This CDR3 is CASADREGTYEQYF. The CDR3 DNA sequence: TGTGCCAGCGCTGACAGGGAGGGGACCTACGAGCAGTACTTC.

This clone is a singleton in its sample. The J gene is TRBJ2-7, the V gene TRBV28; D may be TRBD1 (5 bases). The V end was cut by 3 bases, the J end by 2 bases, with 14 bases between. CDR3 length: 15 residues. Germline loops: CDR1 MDHEN, CDR2 SYDVKM. The CDR3 region has the DNA TGTGCCAGCAGTTTGGGGCAGGGCATCGCCTACGAGCAGTACTTC. Amino acid sequence: CASSLGQGIAYEQYF.

This clone was seen a single time. This chain links TRBV5-6 with TRBJ1-6; the D gene is possibly TRBD1 (5 bases). V was trimmed by 3 bases and J by 6 bases, leaving 10 bases between them. Germline V gives CDR1 SGHDT, CDR2 YYEEEE. The CDR3 runs 14 residues. CDR3 DNA: TGTGCCAGCAGCTACCGGGACCGTAATTCACCCCTCCACTTT. Its protein is CASSYRDRNSPLHF.

The chain employs TRBV19 and TRBJ1-5; D gene unclear. Germline lookup yields CDR1 LNHDA and CDR2 SQIVND (reference sequence). V lost 3 bases and J lost 0, with 6 bases in between. The CDR3 is 14 residues long. CDR3 loop: CASSIGDSNQPQHF. The CDR3 DNA follows: TGTGCCAGTAGTATCGGGGATAGCAATCAGCCCCAGCATTTT. The variable domain in full, with the rest retrieved from reference TRBV19 and TRBJ1-5, is DGGITQSPKYLFRKEGQNVTLSCEQNLNHDAMYWYRQDPGQGLRLIYYSQIVNDFQKGDIAEGYSVSREKKESFPLTVTSAQKNPTAFYLCASSIGDSNQPQHFGDGTRLSIL.

This CDR3 reads CASSLAPPGGRVADTQYF. In DNA form, the CDR3 reads TGTGCCAGCAGCTTAGCACCCCCAGGTGGGAGAGTGGCAGATACGCAGTATTTT. This sequence joins TRBV7-6 and TRBJ2-3; weak D call: TRBD2 (5 bases). Germline lookup yields CDR1 SGHVS and CDR2 FNYEAQ. With 0 bases removed from V and 4 bases from J, the gap between germline ends came to 20 bases. The CDR3 loop spans 18 amino acids.

Only a few counts were recorded for this clone. The chain has TRBV30 and TRBJ1-1; D gene ambiguous. Germline V gene data show CDR1 as GTSNPN and CDR2 as SVGIG (reference sequence). This CDR3 is built from 14 residues. V gave up 0 bases and J gave up 1 base, with 9 bases separating them. The CDR3 nucleotides are TGTGCCTGGAGTGTAGAGAACGAGAACACTGAAGCTTTCTTT. This encodes CAWSVENENTEAFF.

The J gene is TRBJ2-5, the V gene TRBV15, with D perhaps matching TRBD2 (5 bases). The CDR3 is made up of 13 amino acids. From germline, CDR1 is LNHNV and CDR2 YYDKDF (reference sequence). The V end was cut by 3 bases, the J end by 6 bases, with 11 bases between. In DNA, the CDR3 is TGTGCCACCAGCAGCCCCCCGGGGAAGACCCAGTACTTC. Translation gives CATSSPPGKTQYF. The full variable domain, rest sourced from reference TRBV15 and TRBJ2-5, is DAMVIQNPRYQVTQFGKPVTLSCSQTLNHNVMYWYQQKSSQAPKLLFHYYDKDFNNEADTPDNFQSRRPNTSFCFLDIRSPGLGDTAMYLCATSSPPGKTQYFGPGTRLLVL.

V is TRBV28 and J is TRBJ2-7; no clear D gene. The CDR3 is 15 residues long. Trimming removed 2 bases at V and 7 bases at J, with 18 bases between. Germline assignment: CDR1 MDHEN and CDR2 SYDVKM. CDR3 region: CASSLLWGMFGEQYF. The CDR3 DNA sequence: TGTGCCAGCAGTTTACTCTGGGGAATGTTCGGGGAGCAGTACTTC.

This CDR3 is CASSQAGEGYTF. In nucleotides, the CDR3 is TGCGCCAGCAGCCAGGCAGGGGAAGGCTACACCTTC. The J gene is TRBJ1-2, the V gene TRBV4-3; tentative D call: TRBD1 (6 bases). Germline V gives CDR1 LGHNA, CDR2 YSLEER. The CDR3 extends over 12 amino acids. V lost 3 bases to trimming and J lost 8 bases, with 10 bases between them.

J is TRBJ2-2 and V is TRBV2; D is perhaps TRBD1 or TRBD2 (5 bases each). The germline V gene has CDR1 SNHLY and CDR2 FYNNEI. The length of the CDR3 is 15 residues. Trimming pared 6 bases from V and 6 bases from J, leaving 17 bases between. The CDR3 nucleotides are TGTGCCAGCAGCCTCCGGCAGGGACGGTCCGGGGAGCTGTTTTTT. Amino acid sequence: CASSLRQGRSGELFF.